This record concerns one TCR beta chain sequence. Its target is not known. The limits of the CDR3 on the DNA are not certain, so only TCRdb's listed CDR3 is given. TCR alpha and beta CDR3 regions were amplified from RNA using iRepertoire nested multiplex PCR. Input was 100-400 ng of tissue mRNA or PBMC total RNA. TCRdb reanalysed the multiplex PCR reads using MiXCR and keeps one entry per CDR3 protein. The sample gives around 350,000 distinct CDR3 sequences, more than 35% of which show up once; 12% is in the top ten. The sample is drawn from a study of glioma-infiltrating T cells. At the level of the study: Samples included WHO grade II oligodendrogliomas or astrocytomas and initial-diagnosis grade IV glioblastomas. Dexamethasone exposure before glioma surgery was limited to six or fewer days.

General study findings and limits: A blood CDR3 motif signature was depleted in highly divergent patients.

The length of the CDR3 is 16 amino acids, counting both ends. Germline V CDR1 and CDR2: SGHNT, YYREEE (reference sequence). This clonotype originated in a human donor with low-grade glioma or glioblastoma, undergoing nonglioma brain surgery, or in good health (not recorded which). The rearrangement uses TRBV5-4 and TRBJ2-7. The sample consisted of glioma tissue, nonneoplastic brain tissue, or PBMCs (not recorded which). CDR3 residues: CASSFGNGFQPNEQYF.